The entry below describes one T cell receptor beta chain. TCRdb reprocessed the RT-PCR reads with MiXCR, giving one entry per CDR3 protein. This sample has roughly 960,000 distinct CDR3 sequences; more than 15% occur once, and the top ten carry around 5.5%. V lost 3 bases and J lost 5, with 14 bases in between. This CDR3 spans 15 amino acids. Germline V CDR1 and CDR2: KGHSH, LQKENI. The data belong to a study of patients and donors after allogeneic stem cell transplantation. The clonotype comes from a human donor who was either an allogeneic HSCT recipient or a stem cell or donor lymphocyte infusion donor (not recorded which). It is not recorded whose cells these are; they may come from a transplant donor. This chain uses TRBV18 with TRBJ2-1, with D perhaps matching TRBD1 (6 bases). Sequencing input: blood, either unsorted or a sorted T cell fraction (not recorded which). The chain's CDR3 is CASSPEGQIHNEQFF. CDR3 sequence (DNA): TGTGCCAGCTCACCGGAAGGACAGATACACAATGAGCAGTTCTTC.